This T cell receptor (beta chain) was identified in a study of shared clonotypes between healthy human individuals. Whole-study results and caveats: The sole specimen, blood, was sampled, and tissue repertoires likely differ. The donor pool, a small one, limited the genetic and exposure-history diversity represented. Relative to their counterparts shared across all four donors, non-shared clonotypes exhibited diminished generation probabilities.

Naive CD8 cells were CD45RO-negative, positively selected for CCR7, excluding terminally differentiated effector memory CD45RA+ cells. In the case of this clone: Antigen specificity is unknown.

Trimming left V 2 bases short and J 8 bases short, with 4 bases between. The CDR3 loop spans 11 amino acids. CDR1 and CDR2 from the germline V gene are MNHNY and SVGAGI (reference sequence). Profiled with immunoSEQ multiplex PCR; TCRdb holds only in-frame clones, not every one. In the table there are about 2,100,000 clones, 85% to 95% of which are singletons. Source material: naive CD8+ T cells from PBMCs. The rearrangement uses TRBV6-6 and TRBJ2-1; D is unclear. The TCR was taken from a man in his late teens or twenties in good health. Some clones in this sample may be carry-over from other donors' samples. CDR3 amino acids: CASSYQDEQFF. DNA for the CDR3: TGTGCCAGCAGTTACCAAGATGAGCAGTTCTTC.